Following are 23 T cell receptor beta chains from one sample sequenced in a study of T cells in Graves' hyperthyroidism and ophthalmopathy. Amplified regions were TCR beta CDR3 sequences from RNA transcripts. TCR CDR3 underwent first-round RT-PCR with the HTBI primer set. TCRdb recomputed calls from the multiplex PCR reads with MiXCR, one row per CDR3 protein. The sample has a few hundred thousand distinct CDR3 sequences; about 17% are singletons. The sequenced sample consisted of blood. These receptors were obtained from a woman aged 55-69 years with Graves' ophthalmopathy.

This clonotype was found many times. This chain uses TRBV7-9 with TRBJ2-5, with 7 nucleotides matching TRBD1. The ends lost 6 bases at V and 2 bases at J; junction bases unmatched: 9. The CDR3 runs 15 residues. Germline CDR1 SEHNR, CDR2 FQNEAQ (reference sequence). The CDR3 nucleotides read TGTGCCAGCAGTCCCCACGGGACAGAACAAGAGACCCAGTACTTC. Translating gives CASSPHGTEQETQYF.

This clonotype was seen only a few times. The V call is TRBV12-3 or TRBV12-4, the J call TRBJ1-6; no definite D call. V shed 6 bases and J shed 12 bases, with 18 bases lying between them. This CDR3 region has 14 residues. The CDR3 loop reads CASSLSTRRGPLHF. The DNA for the CDR3 is TGTGCCAGCAGCCTCAGCACGAGGCGGGGACCCCTCCACTTT.

The V call is TRBV20-1, the J call TRBJ1-5; a possible D gene is TRBD1 (6 bases). The ends were cut back, 4 bases at V and 3 bases at J, with 10 bases in the middle. CDR1 is DFQATT and CDR2 is SNEGSKA in the germline V gene (reference sequence). The CDR3 consists of 13 residues. The CDR3 protein is CSAIGQNNQPQHF. For the CDR3, the DNA is TGCAGTGCTATAGGACAGAACAATCAGCCCCAGCATTTT.

The rearrangement uses TRBV6-1 and TRBJ2-7, with no clear D. Germline V gene data show CDR1 as MNHNS and CDR2 as SASEGT. The CDR3 contains 15 residues. The V gene lost 6 bases and the J gene lost 3 bases, with 18 bases spanning the gap. CDR3 nucleotides: TGTGCCAGCAGCCCGGAACTCCCGATTTTCTACGAGCAGTACTTC. This codes for CASSPELPIFYEQYF.

The J gene is TRBJ1-1, the V gene TRBV12-5, with D uncertain. Germline V CDR1 and CDR2: LGHNT, FRNRAP. The CDR3 loop spans 12 amino acids. Trimming removed 6 bases at V and 2 bases at J, with 7 bases between. The CDR3 DNA reads as TGTGCTAGTGGATATACTAACACTGAAGCTTTCTTT. Translating it yields CASGYTNTEAFF.

This CDR3 is CASSSSSGSSYNEQFF. DNA for the CDR3: TGTGCCAGCAGTTCTTCTAGCGGAAGCTCCTACAATGAGCAGTTCTTC. The rearrangement joins TRBV2 to TRBJ2-1; TRBD2 agrees at 7 bases. CDR1 and CDR2 from the germline V gene are SNHLY and FYNNEI. After removal of 5 bases from V and 0 bases from J, the junction contained 7 bases not matched to a gene. This CDR3 is built from 16 residues.

This clonotype has a count of ten or more. This chain joins TRBV12-3 or TRBV12-4 and TRBJ1-2; the D is unclear. The V end lost 6 bases, the J end lost 8 bases, and 16 bases lay between the germline ends. CDR3 length equals 13 residues. CDR3 DNA sequence: TGTGCCAGCAGATGGACCCGGATCGGAGGCTACACCTTC. Amino acids: CASRWTRIGGYTF.

This clonotype was detected many times. This rearrangement joins TRBV2 to TRBJ2-2; D call uncertain. V was pared by 6 bases and J by 0 bases, with 17 bases between. This CDR3 comprises 17 residues. Germline lookup yields CDR1 SNHLY and CDR2 FYNNEI. Here the CDR3 DNA reads TGTGCCAGCAGGAGGACCCCAGAGCCTACGAACACCGGGGAGCTGTTTTTT. Translation gives CASRRTPEPTNTGELFF.

This clonotype was counted many times. The chain uses TRBV20-1 and TRBJ2-2, with 7 nucleotides matching TRBD2. The germline V gene has CDR1 DFQATT and CDR2 SNEGSKA (reference sequence). V gave up 6 bases and J gave up 0 bases; unmatched junction bases: 13. CDR3 size: 17 residues. The CDR3 bases are TGCAGTGCCCAAGATGTCTCGCGGGGGACGAACACCGGGGAGCTGTTTTTT. It specifies CSAQDVSRGTNTGELFF.

This clonotype was seen many times. The V and J genes are TRBV6-1 and TRBJ2-7; the D call may be TRBD1 or TRBD2 (6 bases each). CDR3 length: 15 amino acids. The ends were cut back, 5 bases at V and 0 bases at J, with 14 bases in the middle. Germline V gene data show CDR1 as MNHNS and CDR2 as SASEGT. CDR3 loop: CASSPGAGTSYEQYF. The CDR3 nucleotides are TGTGCCAGCAGTCCGGGGGCAGGGACCTCCTACGAGCAGTACTTC.

The rearrangement joins TRBV18 to TRBJ2-7; TRBD2 aligns across 11 bases. V was clipped by 2 bases and J by 4 bases; unmatched bases: 4. The germline V gene encodes CDR1 KGHSH and CDR2 LQKENI. This CDR3 region has 15 residues. The CDR3 DNA follows: TGTGCCAGCTCACCAACTAGCGGGAGTGGGTACGAGCAGTACTTC. Its translation is CASSPTSGSGYEQYF.

There are a few counts of this clonotype. The chain links TRBV9 to TRBJ2-7; 7 nucleotides line up with TRBD1. This CDR3 is 16 amino acids long. Germline V gives CDR1 SGDLS, CDR2 YYNGEE. V shed 4 bases and J 2 bases; nucleotides not matched to a gene: 12. This CDR3 reads CASSPATGTVPYEQYF. Written as DNA, the CDR3 is TGTGCCAGCAGCCCCGCAACCGGGACAGTCCCCTACGAGCAGTACTTC.

This clonotype showed up many times. The chain recombines TRBV28 with TRBJ1-1; D is perhaps TRBD1 (6 bases). V was shortened by 6 bases and J by 3 bases, with 20 bases between the two germline ends. This CDR3 contains 16 residues. Germline values: CDR1 MDHEN, CDR2 SYDVKM. Here the CDR3 DNA reads TGTGCCAGCAGCCGACCCGCAGTAAGGGGGGACACTGAAGCTTTCTTT. Translation: CASSRPAVRGDTEAFF.

To note about this clonotype: A much larger clone lies one base from this, so it may be a read error. The V and J genes are TRBV28 and TRBJ2-3; 9 bases agree with TRBD2. Losses at the gene ends were 2 bases for V and 9 bases for J; bases not matched to a gene: 18. The germline V gene encodes CDR1 MDHEN and CDR2 SYDVKM. The CDR3 spans 18 residues. CDR3 DNA sequence: TGTGCCAGCAGTTTACAAACCGCGAGCGGGAGGATATTGAAAACGCAGTATTTT. Its protein is CASSLQTASGRILKTQYF. The full variable domain, its missing parts supplied by reference TRBV28 and TRBJ2-3, is DVKVTQSSRYLVKRTGEKVFLECVQDMDHENMFWYRQDPGLGLRLIYFSYDVKMKEKGDIPEGYSVSREKKERFSLILESASTNQTSMYLCASSLQTASGRILKTQYFGPGTRLTVL.

The J gene is TRBJ1-2, the V gene TRBV5-1; D possibly corresponds to TRBD1 (6 bases). Per the germline V gene, CDR1 is SGHRS and CDR2 is YFSETQ. This CDR3 has 14 amino acids. V shed 4 bases and J shed 8 bases, with 18 bases lying between them. The CDR3 sequence: CASSRGADGQGYTF. As DNA, the CDR3 is TGCGCCAGCAGCAGGGGGGCCGACGGGCAAGGCTACACCTTC.

This chain joins TRBV12-5 and TRBJ2-1, with a tentative D call TRBD1 (5 bases). Germline loops: CDR1 LGHNT, CDR2 FRNRAP. Trimming stripped 2 bases from V and 4 bases from J, with 12 bases between. The CDR3 has 15 amino acids. In DNA form, the CDR3 reads TGTGCTAGTGGTTTGTTCAGGGTGATGTACAATGAGCAGTTCTTC. Translating gives CASGLFRVMYNEQFF.

The chain uses TRBV7-2 and TRBJ2-3, with 9 bases lining up with TRBD2. The germline CDR1 and CDR2 sequences are SGHTA and FQGNSA. V trimming: 1 base; J trimming: 0 bases; junction bases outside the gene matches: 5. CDR3 length: 17 residues. The CDR3 nucleotides are TGTGCCAGCAGCTTAGTAGCGGGAGCGGGGAGCACAGATACGCAGTATTTT. As protein: CASSLVAGAGSTDTQYF.

There are many counts of this clonotype. The chain combines TRBV6-6 with TRBJ2-7; D not resolved. Germline CDR1 reads MNHNY; CDR2 reads SVGAGI (reference sequence). Trimming removed 0 bases at V and 4 bases at J, with 16 bases between. The CDR3 has 16 residues. Written as DNA, the CDR3 is TGTGCCAGCAGTTACTCGTCCCCAACTCAAAGTTACGAGCAGTACTTC. Protein product: CASSYSSPTQSYEQYF.

This clonotype was found many times. The V and J genes are TRBV28 and TRBJ2-7, with 7 nucleotides matching TRBD1. V lost 6 bases to trimming and J lost 3 bases; unmatched junction nucleotides: 8. The germline gives CDR1 MDHEN, CDR2 SYDVKM. The CDR3 has 14 residues. Here the CDR3 DNA reads TGTGCCAGCAGGACGGGACAGACTTACTACGAGCAGTACTTC. Amino acids: CASRTGQTYYEQYF.

In this sample, this clonotype turned up many times. The J gene is TRBJ2-3, the V gene TRBV28; D remains ambiguous. The germline V and J ends were trimmed by 3 bases and 7 bases, with 8 bases remaining between them. Germline V gives CDR1 MDHEN, CDR2 SYDVKM. The CDR3 loop spans 12 amino acids. CDR3 sequence: CASSLEPNTQYF. CDR3 bases: TGTGCCAGCAGTTTGGAGCCGAATACGCAGTATTTT.

The chain recombines TRBV5-4 with TRBJ2-5; 8 bases are shared with TRBD1. Trimming took 4 bases from V and 5 from J; bases not matched to a gene: 4. The CDR3 is made up of 13 amino acids. Per the germline V gene, CDR1 is SGHNT and CDR2 is YYREEE (reference sequence). The CDR3 region is CASSQDRDETQYF. CDR3 nucleotide sequence: TGTGCCAGCAGCCAGGACAGGGACGAGACCCAGTACTTC.

This clonotype was observed a few times. The V call is TRBV4-2, the J call TRBJ1-2; weak D call: TRBD1 (6 bases). There are 15 residues in the CDR3. Germline CDR1 and CDR2: LGHNA and YNFKEQ. Trimming left V 2 bases short and J 6 bases short, with 16 bases between. The CDR3 coding sequence is TGTGCCAGCAGCCAAAACGCCGGGACACCTAATGGCTACACCTTC. Translated, it gives CASSQNAGTPNGYTF.

In this sample, this clonotype turned up many times. The chain employs TRBV11-1 and TRBJ2-1; D not certain. Germline assignment: CDR1 SGHAT and CDR2 FQDESV (reference sequence). This CDR3 contains 15 residues. V shed 3 bases and J shed 7 bases, with 16 bases lying between them. CDR3 loop: CASSFSPLEWNEQFF. The CDR3 DNA reads TGTGCCAGCAGCTTTAGCCCCCTGGAATGGAATGAGCAGTTCTTC.